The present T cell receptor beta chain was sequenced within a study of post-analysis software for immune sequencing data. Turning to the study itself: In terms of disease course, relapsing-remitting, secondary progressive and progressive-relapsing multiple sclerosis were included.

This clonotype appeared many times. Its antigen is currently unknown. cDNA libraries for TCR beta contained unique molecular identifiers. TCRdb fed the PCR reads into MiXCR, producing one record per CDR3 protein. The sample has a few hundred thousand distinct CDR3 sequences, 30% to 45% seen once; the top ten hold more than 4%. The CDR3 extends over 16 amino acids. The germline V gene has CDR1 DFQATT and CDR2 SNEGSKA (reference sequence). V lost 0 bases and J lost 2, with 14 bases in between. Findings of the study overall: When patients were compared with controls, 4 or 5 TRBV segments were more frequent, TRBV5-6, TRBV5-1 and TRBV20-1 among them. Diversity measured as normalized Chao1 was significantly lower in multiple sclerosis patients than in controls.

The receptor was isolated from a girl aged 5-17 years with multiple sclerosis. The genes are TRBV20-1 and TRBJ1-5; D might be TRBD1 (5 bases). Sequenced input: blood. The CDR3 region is CSARDGDRGGNQPQHF. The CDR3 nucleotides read TGCAGTGCTAGAGATGGAGACAGAGGAGGCAATCAGCCCCAGCATTTT.